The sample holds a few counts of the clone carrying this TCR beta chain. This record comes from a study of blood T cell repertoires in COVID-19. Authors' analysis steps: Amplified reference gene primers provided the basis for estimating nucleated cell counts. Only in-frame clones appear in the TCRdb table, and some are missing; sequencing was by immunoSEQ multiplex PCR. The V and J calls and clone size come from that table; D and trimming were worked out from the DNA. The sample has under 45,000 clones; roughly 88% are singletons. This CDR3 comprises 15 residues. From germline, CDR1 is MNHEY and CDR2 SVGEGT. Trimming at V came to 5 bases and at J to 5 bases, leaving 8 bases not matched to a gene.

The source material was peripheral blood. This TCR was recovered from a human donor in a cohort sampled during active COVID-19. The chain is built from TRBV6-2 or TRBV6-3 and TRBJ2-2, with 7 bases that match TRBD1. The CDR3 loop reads CASSRRQGNTGELFF. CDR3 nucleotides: TGTGCCAGCAGTCGTCGACAGGGAAATACCGGGGAGCTGTTTTTT.